Listed below are T cell receptor beta chains from one sample, sequenced in a study of blood T cell repertoires in COVID-19. Profiled with immunoSEQ multiplex PCR; TCRdb holds only in-frame clones, not every one. The table records some 120,000 clones, around three quarters of them present only once. The sequencing sample was made of peripheral blood. Every receptor here comes from a human donor in a cohort sampled during active COVID-19. Both conserved end residues are part of each CDR3. Fields, in order: J gene, D gene, V gene, CDR3 protein, CDR3 DNA. D genes are given only for firm matches.

J gene: TRBJ1-3; D gene: TRBD1; V gene: TRBV10-2; CDR3 protein: CASCRRPGQGPGGNTIYF; CDR3 DNA: TGCGCCAGCTGCCGGCGACCGGGACAGGGACCGGGGGGAAACACCATATATTTT
J gene: TRBJ2-7; D gene: NA; V gene: TRBV7-9; CDR3 protein: CASSLTGTNAYEQYF; CDR3 DNA: TGTGCCAGCAGCCTGACCGGGACAAATGCCTACGAGCAGTACTTC
J gene: TRBJ1-1; D gene: NA; V gene: TRBV9; CDR3 protein: CASSVSGGLGRDTEAFF; CDR3 DNA: TGTGCCAGCAGCGTTTCGGGAGGTTTGGGACGGGACACTGAAGCTTTCTTT
J gene: TRBJ1-5; D gene: NA; V gene: TRBV7-6; CDR3 protein: CASSFRTGNQPQHF; CDR3 DNA: TGTGCCAGCAGCTTTCGTACGGGTAATCAGCCCCAGCATTTT
J gene: TRBJ2-7; D gene: TRBD1; V gene: TRBV18; CDR3 protein: CASSPVGQGAHEQYF; CDR3 DNA: TGTGCCAGCTCACCAGTGGGACAGGGGGCTCACGAGCAGTACTTC
J gene: TRBJ2-3; D gene: NA; V gene: TRBV5-5; CDR3 protein: CASSLSIAGLADTQYF; CDR3 DNA: TGTGCCAGCAGCTTGAGTATAGCCGGTTTAGCAGATACGCAGTATTTT
J gene: TRBJ1-6; D gene: NA; V gene: TRBV2; CDR3 protein: CASSFTGYNSPLHF; CDR3 DNA: TGTGCCAGCAGTTTTACAGGATATAATTCACCCCTCCACTTT
J gene: TRBJ2-5; D gene: TRBD2; V gene: TRBV9; CDR3 protein: CASSVGFLASGGGETQYF; CDR3 DNA: TGTGCCAGCAGCGTAGGTTTTCTGGCTAGCGGGGGAGGAGAGACCCAGTACTTC
J gene: TRBJ1-1; D gene: NA; V gene: TRBV5-5; CDR3 protein: CASSPVPYTEAFF; CDR3 DNA: TGTGCCAGCAGCCCTGTTCCTTACACTGAAGCTTTCTTT
J gene: TRBJ1-1; D gene: TRBD1; V gene: TRBV6-5; CDR3 protein: CASNTGGWTEAFF; CDR3 DNA: TGTGCCAGCAATACAGGGGGCTGGACTGAAGCTTTCTTT